The 23 T cell receptor beta chains listed next were all sequenced from one sample in a study of T cell repertoires in aging, cancer and after chemotherapy (dated by TCRdb to the late 2010s). TCR beta rearrangements were amplified from genomic DNA isolated from peripheral blood, not from sorted cells or RNA. Sequenced on an Illumina MiSeq. Rearranged TRB sequences spanning V, D and J segments were amplified in a multiplex touch-down PCR with a mixed TRB-A/B primer pool. Through fastp at Q25 and MiXCR, TCRdb rebuilt clones from the public reads, retaining in-frame beta chains. Records with the same CDR3 protein are collapsed into one entry carrying the most frequent genes and DNA. Here the sample has 9,500 to 13,000 distinct CDR3 sequences; less than 30% occur a single time. 1% to 1.5% of the sample rests with the top ten. The sample comprised blood. These TCRs come from a human donor in good health.

By share, this clonotype counts as medium-sized. The chain uses TRBV29-1 and TRBJ2-1, with D unresolved. This CDR3 is 15 amino acids long. V lost 7 bases and J 4 bases, leaving 20 bases between the germline ends. Germline loops: CDR1 SQVTM, CDR2 ANQGSEA. In DNA, the CDR3 is TGCAGCGCTGTATTGGACCCGCCCTTGTACAATGAGCAGTTCTTC. This encodes CSAVLDPPLYNEQFF.

The V and J genes are TRBV5-1 and TRBJ2-7; the D gene could be TRBD1 or TRBD2 (6 bases each). V was cut by 0 bases and J by 7 bases, with 8 bases left in between. Germline V gives CDR1 SGHRS, CDR2 YFSETQ. CDR3 size: 12 residues. CDR3 nucleotides: TGCGCCAGCAGCTTGGAAGGGGGGGAGCAGTACTTC. Translated: CASSLEGGEQYF.

This clonotype was seen only once. This clone may be a read error of a much larger clone one base away. The chain joins TRBV6-5 to TRBJ1-6; TRBD1 matches 7 bases. The CDR3 runs 14 residues. In germline, CDR1 is MNHEY, CDR2 SVGAGI. The CDR3 DNA reads as TGTGCCAGCAGATGGAGGGGGCGCGAATCACCCCTCAACTTT. It specifies CASRWRGRESPLNF.

V and J are TRBV18 and TRBJ2-1; 11 bases fit TRBD1. This CDR3 has 14 residues. V gave up 3 bases and J gave up 6 bases; unmatched junction bases: 1. Germline V gene lookup returns CDR1 KGHSH and CDR2 LQKENI. CDR3 DNA: TGTGCCAGCTCACCGGGACAGGGGGTCAATGAGCAGTTCTTC. It encodes CASSPGQGVNEQFF.

Remarks on this clonotype: Since a much larger clone is just one base distant, this may be a read error. V and J are TRBV6-5 and TRBJ1-1; D unresolved. The V gene lost 8 bases and the J gene lost 8 bases, with 21 bases spanning the gap. CDR1 MNHEY and CDR2 SVGAGI come from the germline V gene. CDR3 length equals 14 residues. CDR3 residues: CASGPAGSKAEAFF. CDR3 in DNA: TGTGCCAGCGGTCCCGCCGGGAGCAAGGCCGAAGCTTTCTTT.

This clonotype appeared a few times. The chain joins TRBV5-1 to TRBJ2-7; 11 bases are a match to TRBD2. The CDR3 totals 14 residues. Trimming took 3 bases from V and 6 from J; bases not matched to a gene: 5. Germline CDR1 SGHRS, CDR2 YFSETQ. CDR3 in amino acids: CASSYTSGSFEQYF. The CDR3 nucleotides are TGCGCCAGCAGCTACACTAGCGGGAGCTTCGAGCAGTACTTC.

V is TRBV6-5 and J is TRBJ2-3, with 8 positions matching TRBD1. CDR3 size: 14 residues. Germline V gene data show CDR1 as MNHEY and CDR2 as SVGAGI. With V trimmed by 6 bases and J by 1 base, 3 bases remained unmatched. The CDR3 protein is CASRVTGGTDTQYF. As DNA, the CDR3 is TGTGCCAGCAGGGTGACAGGGGGCACAGATACGCAGTATTTT.

This clonotype is medium-sized within its sample. V gene TRBV6-5 combines with J gene TRBJ1-1; weak D call: TRBD1 (6 bases). V dropped 0 bases and J dropped 4 bases, with 12 bases sitting between them. CDR1 is MNHEY and CDR2 is SVGAGI in the germline V gene. The CDR3 loop spans 15 amino acids. Here the CDR3 DNA reads TGTGCCAGCAGTTACTCGAAAGGGGGGGGCACTGAAGCTTTCTTT. Amino acids: CASSYSKGGGTEAFF.

This chain uses TRBV20-1 with TRBJ2-2; 11 nucleotides match TRBD2. The germline CDR1 and CDR2 sequences are DFQATT and SNEGSKA (reference sequence). CDR3 length equals 17 residues. V was clipped by 1 base and J by 0 bases; unmatched bases: 4. The CDR3 loop is CSARATTSGANTGELFF. CDR3 nucleotide sequence: TGCAGTGCTAGAGCTACGACTAGCGGGGCGAACACCGGGGAGCTGTTTTTT.

This clonotype was seen a few times. This chain connects TRBV9 to TRBJ2-7; no clear D gene. The V gene lost 4 bases and the J gene lost 6 bases, with 14 bases spanning the gap. Germline lookup yields CDR1 SGDLS and CDR2 YYNGEE. The CDR3 is made up of 13 amino acids. The CDR3 bases are TGTGCCAGCAGCTGGGATACCGGAAGCGAGCAGTACTTC. It specifies CASSWDTGSEQYF.

By proportion, this clonotype is medium-sized (0.01 to 0.1%). CDR3 nucleotide sequence: TGTGCCAGCAGCCCGGGGAGAACTGAAGCTTTCTTT. Translation: CASSPGRTEAFF. The rearrangement joins TRBV27 to TRBJ1-1; D uncertain. Trimming removed 6 bases from V and 5 bases from J, with 10 bases in between. The CDR3 covers 12 residues. The germline V gene encodes CDR1 MNHEY and CDR2 SMNVEV (reference sequence).

As concerns this clonotype: The junction departs from germline at one end; a sequencing error may be responsible. V gene TRBV12-3 or TRBV12-4 combines with J gene TRBJ2-1; 7 bases line up with TRBD1. The CDR3 covers 13 residues. The CDR3 protein is CTSRLGQYNEQFF. Here the CDR3 DNA reads TGTACCAGCAGGCTGGGACAGTACAATGAGCAGTTCTTC.

This clonotype has a handful of counts. V is TRBV6-5 and J is TRBJ2-1, with 7 nucleotides matching TRBD2. The CDR3 extends over 15 amino acids. The V gene end was trimmed by 1 base and the J gene end by 5 bases; junction bases not matched to a gene: 5. CDR1 is MNHEY, CDR2 SVGAGI, per germline. As DNA, the CDR3 is TGTGCCAGCAGTTACTATGCCGGGACTAACAATGAGCAGTTCTTC. Its translation is CASSYYAGTNNEQFF.

This clonotype is medium-sized within its sample. The V gene is TRBV7-6, the J gene TRBJ1-3; no reliable D call. V lost 1 base, J lost 1 base, and 11 bases lay in between. This CDR3 has 16 residues. The germline V gene has CDR1 SGHVS and CDR2 FNYEAQ. The CDR3 region has the DNA TGTGCCAGCAGCTTAGGGCAGGCAGCGTCTGGAAACACCATATATTTT. Encoded protein: CASSLGQAASGNTIYF.

As regards this clonotype: The junction and the germline gene differ at one end; a read error may be behind it. This rearrangement joins TRBV7-9 to TRBJ2-7; D is possibly TRBD2 (6 bases). The germline CDR1 and CDR2 sequences are SEHNR and FQNEAQ (reference sequence). The length of the CDR3 is 18 residues. CDR3 loop: CASSLLGVSAGRRYEQYF. The CDR3 nucleotides are TGCGCCAGCAGCTTGTTAGGGGTCTCAGCGGGTCGCCGGTACGAGCAGTACTTC.

This chain connects TRBV7-7 to TRBJ2-5, with D possibly called TRBD1 or TRBD2 (6 bases each). Germline V CDR1 and CDR2: SSHAT, FNYEAQ (reference sequence). The CDR3 runs to 20 residues. Between the trimmed V and J ends, which lost 0 bases and 1 base, there was a span of 24 bases. DNA for the CDR3: TGTGCCAGCAGCTTAGCGGAGGGGGGTATGACATTCGATATCCAAGAGACCCAGTACTTC. Its protein is CASSLAEGGMTFDIQETQYF.

The gene calls are TRBV6-5 and TRBJ2-7; 9 bases fit TRBD1. Germline V gene lookup returns CDR1 MNHEY and CDR2 SVGAGI. After removal of 0 bases from V and 6 bases from J, the junction contained 6 bases not matched to a gene. CDR3 size: 15 residues. CDR3 in amino acids: CASSYSIGTGSEQYF. CDR3 nucleotides: TGTGCCAGCAGTTACTCGATAGGGACAGGGAGCGAGCAGTACTTC.

The chain recombines TRBV28 with TRBJ2-4; the match to TRBD1 covers 9 bases. The CDR3 runs 12 residues. Per germline, CDR1 MDHEN and CDR2 SYDVKM. The junction had 3 bases not matched to a gene; V was cut back by 7 bases and J by 8 bases. The CDR3 here is CASKDRGDIQYF. CDR3 bases: TGTGCCAGCAAGGACAGGGGAGACATTCAGTACTTC.

The chain recombines TRBV19 with TRBJ2-3; D not resolved. V was pared by 5 bases and J by 3 bases, with 12 bases between. This CDR3 contains 14 residues. Germline values: CDR1 LNHDA, CDR2 SQIVND (reference sequence). The CDR3 DNA follows: TGTGCCAGTAGTGCCCTAATCCCGACAGATACGCAGTATTTT. Its translation: CASSALIPTDTQYF.

J is TRBJ2-7 and V is TRBV4-1; D not certain. The CDR3 is made up of 13 amino acids. Germline-derived CDR1 and CDR2 are MGHRA and YSYEKL. V was trimmed by 0 bases and J by 4 bases, leaving 7 bases between them. CDR3 coding DNA: TGCGCCAGCAGCCAAGACGCCGTTTACGAGCAGTACTTC. This translates into CASSQDAVYEQYF.

V and J are TRBV20-1 and TRBJ2-3; D not certain. Germline V gene sequence: CDR1 DFQATT, CDR2 SNEGSKA (reference sequence). V lost 3 bases, J lost 2 bases, and 9 bases lay in between. The CDR3 length is 13 residues. The CDR3 coding sequence is TGCAGTGCTAGCACGGCTTTCACAGATACGCAGTATTTT. Residues: CSASTAFTDTQYF.

This clonotype is labeled as medium-sized. The V gene is TRBV29-1, the J gene TRBJ2-7, with unresolved D. In germline, CDR1 is SQVTM, CDR2 ANQGSEA. Trimming removed 5 bases from V and 3 bases from J, with 11 bases in between. The CDR3 extends over 12 amino acids. CDR3 coding DNA: TGCAGCGTTAAGAAAGGTGGCTACGAGCAGTACTTC. Encoded protein: CSVKKGGYEQYF.

This clonotype has only a few counts. CDR3 loop: CASSLGMVGNTEAFF. For the CDR3, the DNA is TGTGCCAGCAGCTTAGGTATGGTGGGTAACACTGAAGCTTTCTTT. The V call is TRBV11-2, the J call TRBJ1-1, with D unclear. Germline values: CDR1 SGHAT, CDR2 FQNNGV. CDR3 length: 15 amino acids. Trimming pared 1 base from V and 2 bases from J, leaving 11 bases between.